The 31 T cell receptor beta chains given below trace back to one sample, sequenced in a study of T-cell reconstitution after alpha-beta-depleted transplantation in children. Unique molecular identifiers tagged the TCRbeta library. TCRdb called the PCR reads again in MiXCR, with one record for every CDR3 protein. The top ten clones hold 28% of a sample with 200,000 to 250,000 distinct CDR3 sequences, 9.5% to 13% of them seen once. Here the sequenced sample was PBMCs, taken before TCRalphabeta/CD19-depleted stem cell transplant. The receptors originated from a child younger than two with acute myeloid leukemia, due to receive a stem cell transplant.

A word on this clonotype: This CDR3 is missing its conserved last phenylalanine or tryptophan, likely due to a read error. The DNA is omitted, as the CDR3 cannot be located on it reliably, and the CDR3 follows TCRdb's listing. The rearrangement links TRBV5-4 to TRBJ2-3; TRBD2 is the table's D call, not checked against the DNA. CDR1 and CDR2 from the germline V gene are SGHNT and YYREEE (reference sequence). Ends included, the CDR3 has 13 residues. CDR3: CASGKTLSTDTQY.

This clonotype was seen many times. V gene TRBV12-3 or TRBV12-4 combines with J gene TRBJ1-1; 8 bases agree with TRBD1. V was clipped by 5 bases and J by 1 base; unmatched bases: 12. This CDR3 has 17 residues. The CDR3 reads CASSPLMGQETNTEAFF. CDR3 coding DNA: TGTGCCAGCAGTCCCCTGATGGGACAGGAGACGAACACTGAAGCTTTCTTT.

J is TRBJ2-1 and V is TRBV6-2 or TRBV6-3; the D is unclear. V lost 6 bases and J 6 bases, leaving 12 bases between the germline ends. The CDR3 runs to 13 residues. Germline V gene sequence: CDR1 MNHEY, CDR2 SVGEGT. CDR3 bases: TGTGCCAGCAGCCCCGGCGAGGCCAATGAGCAGTTCTTC. This translates into CASSPGEANEQFF.

This clonotype was counted many times. The genes are TRBV28 and TRBJ2-1; TRBD1 matches 9 bases. V shed 5 bases, J shed 7 bases, and the junction held 9 bases outside the gene matches. Germline CDR1 MDHEN, CDR2 SYDVKM. This CDR3 has 15 residues. This chain's CDR3 is CASSLTQGAGNEQFF. CDR3 sequence (DNA): TGTGCCAGCAGTCTCACACAGGGGGCGGGTAATGAGCAGTTCTTC.

In this sample, this clonotype turned up many times. The chain couples TRBV3-1 to TRBJ2-1, with 11 positions matching TRBD2. Looked up from germline, CDR1 is LGHDT and CDR2 is YNNKEL (reference sequence). There are 17 residues in the CDR3. Trimming cost V 4 bases and J 4 bases; bases outside gene matches: 9. CDR3 amino acids: CASSLGIAGGFYNEQFF. The DNA of the CDR3 is TGTGCCAGCAGCCTCGGGATAGCGGGAGGGTTTTACAATGAGCAGTTCTTC.

The sample holds a few counts of this clonotype. The genes are TRBV6-1 and TRBJ1-1; D call uncertain. CDR1 is MNHNS, CDR2 SASEGT, per germline. The CDR3 is 14 residues long. V was cut by 3 bases and J by 1 base, with 9 bases left in between. CDR3: CASSDGSSNTEAFF. The CDR3 bases are TGTGCCAGCAGTGACGGCAGTTCGAACACTGAAGCTTTCTTT.

This clonotype was detected many times. The chain couples TRBV20-1 to TRBJ1-2; D gene uncertain. Germline assignment: CDR1 DFQATT and CDR2 SNEGSKA (reference sequence). The CDR3 extends over 13 amino acids. V lost 2 bases to trimming and J lost 6 bases, with 13 bases between them. The CDR3 DNA reads as TGCAGTGCTAGAATGGCGGACGGAGATGGCTACACCTTC. Its translation: CSARMADGDGYTF.

This clonotype appeared many times. V and J are TRBV13 and TRBJ2-7; D call uncertain. Between the trimmed V and J ends, which lost 5 bases and 5 bases, there was a span of 16 bases. The CDR3 length is 14 residues. The germline CDR1 and CDR2 sequences are PRHDT and FYEKMQ (reference sequence). This CDR3 reads CASSQRRPAHEQYF. CDR3 sequence (DNA): TGTGCCAGCAGCCAAAGAAGGCCAGCCCACGAGCAGTACTTC.

This clonotype has ten or more counts. The chain is built from TRBV29-1 and TRBJ1-2; D is undetermined. The CDR3 extends over 11 amino acids. V lost 4 bases and J lost 4, with 7 bases in between. The germline CDR1 and CDR2 sequences are SQVTM and ANQGSEA. The CDR3 bases are TGCAGCGTTGCTGTGTTCTATGGCTACACCTTC. Translation: CSVAVFYGYTF.

This clonotype appeared many times. The chain has TRBV5-1 and TRBJ2-7; D not resolved. Germline V gene lookup returns CDR1 SGHRS and CDR2 YFSETQ. The V end lost 0 bases, the J end lost 1 base, and 8 bases lay between the germline ends. The CDR3 has 14 amino acids. The CDR3: CASSLEAASYEQYF. The CDR3 bases are TGCGCCAGCAGCTTGGAGGCAGCATCCTACGAGCAGTACTTC.

The sample holds many counts of this clonotype. V usage is TRBV10-2 and J usage is TRBJ2-4, with 8 bases aligning to TRBD1. CDR3 length equals 15 residues. Germline trimming cut 5 bases from V and 1 base from J; bases unmatched to any gene: 4. Germline assignment: CDR1 WSHSY and CDR2 SAAADI. The CDR3 protein is CASSSGGSAKNIQYF. As DNA, the CDR3 is TGCGCCAGCAGTTCAGGGGGCTCGGCCAAAAACATTCAGTACTTC.

At least ten counts were recorded for this clonotype. The chain is built from TRBV5-1 and TRBJ1-1; TRBD1 agrees at 9 bases. The V gene's germline CDR1 is SGHRS and CDR2 YFSETQ. CDR3 size: 16 residues. V gave up 0 bases and J gave up 5 bases; unmatched junction bases: 8. The CDR3 nucleotides read TGCGCCAGCAGCTTGGTTATTACGGGACAGGGAACTGAAGCTTTCTTT. Amino acid sequence: CASSLVITGQGTEAFF.

Note on this clonotype: A junction boundary mismatches the germline segment, possibly from a read error. The rearrangement uses TRBV7-2 and TRBJ2-2; 8 bases line up with TRBD2. CDR3 length: 16 residues. CDR1 SGHTA and CDR2 FQGNSA come from the germline V gene. CDR3 amino acids: CASSQTGTRDTGKLFF. The CDR3 DNA follows: TGTGCCAGCAGCCAGACCGGGACTAGAGACACCGGGAAGCTGTTTTTT.

At least ten counts were recorded for this clonotype. V usage is TRBV5-1 and J usage is TRBJ1-1; D remains unclear. The germline V gene encodes CDR1 SGHRS and CDR2 YFSETQ. This CDR3 has 17 amino acids. The ends were cut back, 4 bases at V and 1 base at J, with 20 bases in the middle. CDR3 DNA: TGCGCCAGCAGCCCCCCAAACCTAAGGTCAGCGAACACTGAAGCTTTCTTT. It codes for CASSPPNLRSANTEAFF.

Many counts were recorded for this clonotype. The genes are TRBV27 and TRBJ2-2; D is unresolved. Germline values: CDR1 MNHEY, CDR2 SMNVEV (reference sequence). The CDR3 is 14 amino acids. With 3 bases removed from V and 2 bases from J, the gap between germline ends came to 7 bases. The CDR3: CASSFGFNTGELFF. CDR3 in DNA: TGTGCCAGCAGTTTTGGGTTTAACACCGGGGAGCTGTTTTTT.

This clonotype was recorded many times. The CDR3 reads CSAIRTGRVETQYF. The CDR3 nucleotides are TGCAGTGCTATAAGGACGGGGCGGGTAGAGACCCAGTACTTC. The chain couples TRBV20-1 to TRBJ2-5; D tentatively reads TRBD1 or TRBD2 (5 bases each). This CDR3 contains 14 residues. Germline V gene sequence: CDR1 DFQATT, CDR2 SNEGSKA (reference sequence). V lost 4 bases and J 4 bases, leaving 16 bases between the germline ends.

This clonotype has ten or more counts. The rearrangement links TRBV10-3 to TRBJ2-4; the D is unclear. Trimming stripped 5 bases from V and 6 bases from J, with 11 bases between. The germline V gene has CDR1 ENHRY and CDR2 SYGVKD. The CDR3 has 13 amino acids. DNA for the CDR3: TGTGCCATCAGTCAAGGGCCCCGAAACATTCAGTACTTC. Its protein is CAISQGPRNIQYF.

This clonotype was recorded at least ten times. Written as DNA, the CDR3 is TGTGCCAGCAGCCGTCGCGAGGGCACTGAAGCTTTCTTT. This codes for CASSRREGTEAFF. V is TRBV3-1 and J is TRBJ1-1; no reliable D call. Looked up from germline, CDR1 is LGHDT and CDR2 is YNNKEL (reference sequence). Deletions cut 4 bases from V and 4 bases from J, with 10 bases between. The CDR3 has 13 residues.

For this clonotype: Since a much larger clone is just one base distant, this may be a read error. The rearrangement uses TRBV29-1 and TRBJ1-3; tentatively, D is TRBD1 (5 bases). The germline CDR1 and CDR2 sequences are SQVTM and ANQGSEA. The CDR3 covers 16 residues. CDR3 region: CSASLIRDDSGNIIYF. In DNA form, the CDR3 reads TGCAGCGCTTCATTGATCAGGGACGACTCTGGAAACATCATATATTTT.

The table lists this clonotype with many counts. The CDR3 region has the DNA TGTGCCAGCCTGGGACGGGAGAGCTCCTACAATGAGCAGTTCTTC. This sequence encodes CASLGRESSYNEQFF. The chain has TRBV18 and TRBJ2-1; D might be TRBD2 (6 bases). V lost 8 bases to trimming and J lost 0 bases, with 14 bases between them. CDR3 length: 15 residues. Germline loops: CDR1 KGHSH, CDR2 LQKENI.

The sample holds many counts of this clonotype. The chain combines TRBV5-1 with TRBJ2-3, with 7 positions matching TRBD2. The germline V gene encodes CDR1 SGHRS and CDR2 YFSETQ. V was clipped by 0 bases and J by 3 bases; unmatched bases: 4. CDR3 length equals 15 residues. The CDR3 here is CASSLGRAGTDTQYF. The CDR3 region has the DNA TGCGCCAGCAGCTTGGGGAGAGCGGGAACAGATACGCAGTATTTT.

This clonotype occurred many times. The J gene is TRBJ2-7, the V gene TRBV24-1; D ambiguous. The CDR3 length is 13 residues. Trimming took off 2 bases at V and 5 bases at J, with 9 bases between the two ends. The germline CDR1 and CDR2 sequences are KGHDR and SFDVKD. CDR3 DNA sequence: TGTGCCACCAGTGATTCGGCCCTCGACGAGCAGTACTTC. It encodes CATSDSALDEQYF.

This clonotype has a count of ten or more. This chain joins TRBV28 and TRBJ2-7; the D is unclear. The germline gives CDR1 MDHEN, CDR2 SYDVKM. Trimming took off 5 bases at V and 5 bases at J, with 10 bases between the two ends. The CDR3 consists of 12 residues. CDR3 region: CASSPETDEQYF. The DNA of the CDR3 is TGTGCCAGCAGTCCTGAGACTGACGAGCAGTACTTC.

This clonotype was counted many times. The chain employs TRBV28 and TRBJ2-1, with D possibly being TRBD1 or TRBD2 (5 bases each). With 2 bases removed from V and 6 bases from J, the gap between germline ends came to 11 bases. The CDR3 sequence is 14 residues long. The V gene's germline CDR1 is MDHEN and CDR2 SYDVKM. CDR3 sequence (DNA): TGTGCCAGCAGTTTAAGCGGCCAGGGCAATGAGCAGTTCTTC. The encoded protein is CASSLSGQGNEQFF.

This clonotype was counted ten times or more. The rearrangement joins TRBV7-2 to TRBJ2-3, with 7 bases matching TRBD2. Per germline, CDR1 SGHTA and CDR2 FQGNSA. The CDR3 contains 16 residues. V lost 1 base and J lost 2; bases outside the gene matches: 6. The CDR3 loop is CASSLDLGTNTDTQYF. In DNA, the CDR3 is TGTGCCAGCAGCTTAGACTTAGGGACTAACACAGATACGCAGTATTTT.

This clonotype was recorded at least ten times. The chain carries TRBV24-1 and TRBJ1-2; D not resolved. Germline CDR1 is KGHDR and CDR2 is SFDVKD. The CDR3 has 14 amino acids. The V end lost 1 base, the J end lost 0 bases, and 5 bases lay between the germline ends. The CDR3 protein is CATSDFRANYGYTF. CDR3 in DNA: TGTGCCACCAGTGATTTCAGAGCTAACTATGGCTACACCTTC.

This clonotype has a count of ten or more. This rearrangement joins TRBV20-1 to TRBJ2-3; 11 bases are shared with TRBD1. Trimming took 1 base from V and 4 from J; bases not matched to a gene: 7. Germline CDR1 and CDR2: DFQATT and SNEGSKA (reference sequence). The CDR3 is 16 amino acids. The CDR3 region has the DNA TGCAGTGCTAGAGGAGGGACAGGGGGAAGGGCAGATACGCAGTATTTT. Protein: CSARGGTGGRADTQYF.

V usage is TRBV10-3 and J usage is TRBJ2-6; 10 positions agree with TRBD1. The CDR3 runs 17 residues. From germline, CDR1 is ENHRY and CDR2 SYGVKD. J gave up 1 base and V 9 bases, and 9 bases lay outside the gene matches. The CDR3 loop is CAMPTGGCVSGANVLTF. In DNA, the CDR3 is TGTGCCATGCCGACAGGGGGCTGTGTTTCTGGGGCCAACGTCCTGACTTTC.

This clonotype was counted at least ten times. The chain carries TRBV4-3 and TRBJ2-7; possible D gene TRBD2, 6 bases. The CDR3 is made up of 15 amino acids. Germline V lookup: CDR1 LGHNA, CDR2 YSLEER. The germline V and J ends were trimmed by 1 base and 2 bases, with 12 bases remaining between them. The chain's CDR3 is CASSQVYGSPYEQYF. In nucleotides, the CDR3 is TGCGCCAGCAGCCAAGTGTACGGGAGCCCCTACGAGCAGTACTTC.

This clonotype has at least ten counts. This chain connects TRBV5-1 to TRBJ2-2; D not resolved. The V end was cut by 1 base, the J end by 0 bases, with 7 bases between. The CDR3 consists of 15 residues. Germline-derived CDR1 and CDR2 are SGHRS and YFSETQ. CDR3 nucleotide sequence: TGCGCCAGCAGCTTGCGGGTAGCGAACACCGGGGAGCTGTTTTTT. Translating it yields CASSLRVANTGELFF.

The table lists this clonotype with many counts. The chain combines TRBV28 with TRBJ1-2; D possibly corresponds to TRBD1 (6 bases). Between the trimmed V and J ends, which lost 3 bases and 4 bases, there was a span of 18 bases. CDR1 is MDHEN and CDR2 is SYDVKM in the germline V gene. The CDR3 contains 16 residues. CDR3 in amino acids: CASSLSDRRFPYGYTF. The CDR3 coding sequence is TGTGCCAGCAGTTTGAGCGACAGGCGCTTTCCCTATGGCTACACCTTC.